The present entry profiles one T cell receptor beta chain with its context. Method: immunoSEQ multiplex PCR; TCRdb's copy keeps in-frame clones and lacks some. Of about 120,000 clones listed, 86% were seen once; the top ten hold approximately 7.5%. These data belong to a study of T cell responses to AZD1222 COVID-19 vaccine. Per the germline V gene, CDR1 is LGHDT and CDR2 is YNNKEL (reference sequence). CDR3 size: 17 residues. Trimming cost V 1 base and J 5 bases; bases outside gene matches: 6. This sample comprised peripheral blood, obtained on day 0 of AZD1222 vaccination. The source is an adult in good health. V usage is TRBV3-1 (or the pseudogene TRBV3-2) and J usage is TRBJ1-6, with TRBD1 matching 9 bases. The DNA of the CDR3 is TGTGCCAGCAGCCAAGCGCCGGGACAGGGAAATAATTCACCCCTCCACTTT. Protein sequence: CASSQAPGQGNNSPLHF.